A single sample is the source of the 25 T cell receptor beta chains below, sequenced in a study of T cell responses to AZD1222 COVID-19 vaccine. Assay: immunoSEQ multiplex PCR; the TCRdb copy retains only in-frame clones and omits some. The sample comprises 160,000 or so clones, about 89% of which are singletons, and under 2.5% rests with the top ten. The source was peripheral blood, collected on day 0 of AZD1222 vaccination. The receptors come from an adult in good health.

CDR3 amino acids: CASSQHYMNTEAFF. CDR3 nucleotide sequence: TGTGCCAGCAGCCAACATTACATGAACACTGAAGCTTTCTTT. This rearrangement joins TRBV5-4 to TRBJ1-1; D unclear. CDR3 length equals 14 residues. Germline V gene lookup returns CDR1 SGHNT and CDR2 YYREEE (reference sequence). V gave up 4 bases and J gave up 0 bases, with 10 bases separating them. Supplemented by reference TRBV5-4 and TRBJ1-1, the full variable domain reads ETGVTQSPTHLIKTRGQQVTLRCSSQSGHNTVSWYQQALGQGPQFIFQYYREEENGRGNFPPRFSGLQFPNYSSELNVNALELDDSALYLCASSQHYMNTEAFFGQGTRLTVV.

The chain couples TRBV5-4 to TRBJ2-3, with TRBD1 identical over 9 bases. This CDR3 has 15 residues. Trimming took 6 bases from V and 6 from J; bases not matched to a gene: 11. The V gene's germline CDR1 is SGHNT and CDR2 YYREEE (reference sequence). The CDR3 DNA reads TGTGCCAGCATCCCCCCGGACAGGGGTCCTGATACGCAGTATTTT. Translated: CASIPPDRGPDTQYF.

The rearrangement uses TRBV19 and TRBJ2-7; D may match TRBD1 or TRBD2 (5 bases each). V was trimmed by 3 bases and J by 2 bases, leaving 11 bases between them. Germline assignment: CDR1 LNHDA and CDR2 SQIVND (reference sequence). The CDR3 is 14 residues long. CDR3 loop: CASSMGPKAYEQYF. CDR3 DNA sequence: TGTGCCAGTAGTATGGGACCGAAAGCCTACGAGCAGTACTTC. Full variable domain (rest looked up from reference TRBV19 and TRBJ2-7): DGGITQSPKYLFRKEGQNVTLSCEQNLNHDAMYWYRQDPGQGLRLIYYSQIVNDFQKGDIAEGYSVSREKKESFPLTVTSAQKNPTAFYLCASSMGPKAYEQYFGPGTRLTVT.

This rearrangement joins TRBV6-5 to TRBJ2-7; TRBD2 matches at 9 bases. Germline V gene sequence: CDR1 MNHEY, CDR2 SVGAGI. The CDR3 covers 15 residues. With V trimmed by 5 bases and J by 4 bases, 9 bases remained unmatched. Here the CDR3 reads CASSPVRGGGYEQYF. CDR3 nucleotide sequence: TGTGCCAGCAGTCCCGTCCGCGGGGGGGGATACGAGCAGTACTTC.

This clone occurred once. The rearrangement links TRBV11-1 to TRBJ2-2, with TRBD1 matching over 8 bases. CDR3 size: 13 residues. V was pared by 5 bases and J by 14 bases, with 10 bases of the junction left unmatched. The germline gives CDR1 SGHAT, CDR2 FQDESV (reference sequence). The CDR3 protein is CASSVSGTGDLFF. CDR3 in DNA: TGTGCCAGCAGCGTATCCGGGACAGGCGACCTGTTTTTT. The entire variable domain, with the rest obtained from reference TRBV11-1 and TRBJ2-2, is as follows: EAEVAQSPRYKITEKSQAVAFWCDPISGHATLYWYRQILGQGPELLVQFQDESVVDDSQLPKDRFSAERLKGVDSTLKIQPAELGDSAMYLCASSVSGTGDLFFGEGSRLTVL.

This rearrangement joins TRBV19 to TRBJ2-3; D possibly corresponds to TRBD2 (5 bases). The CDR3 loop spans 16 amino acids. Germline CDR1 reads LNHDA; CDR2 reads SQIVND (reference sequence). Trimming shortened V by 6 bases and J by 5 bases, and 21 bases separated the two germline ends. The CDR3 bases are TGTGCCAGTAGCAGCGTAGCGTTAGCAGGTGTAGATACGCAGTATTTT. Its protein product is CASSSVALAGVDTQYF.

The chain employs TRBV19 and TRBJ2-3; maybe TRBD2 (5 bases). Deletions cut 6 bases from V and 1 base from J, with 11 bases between. Germline CDR1 reads LNHDA; CDR2 reads SQIVND (reference sequence). CDR3 length: 14 amino acids. CDR3 protein: CASSHAGGTDTQYF. The CDR3 bases are TGTGCCAGTAGCCACGCGGGCGGCACAGATACGCAGTATTTT.

Of note for this clone: Different DNA sequences within this sample yield the same CDR3. The chain joins TRBV3-1 (or the pseudogene TRBV3-2) to TRBJ1-3; D ambiguous. The CDR3 is made up of 15 amino acids. Germline V lookup: CDR1 LGHDT, CDR2 YNNKEL (reference sequence). The V and J ends lost 0 bases and 0 bases respectively, with 6 bases between them. CDR3 region: CASSQEGSSGNTIYF. CDR3 DNA sequence: TGTGCCAGCAGCCAAGAGGGCAGCTCTGGAAACACCATATATTTT.

The chain links TRBV19 to TRBJ2-5, with 13 nucleotides matching TRBD2. The CDR3 consists of 16 residues. Germline V CDR1 and CDR2: LNHDA, SQIVND (reference sequence). Germline trimming cut 3 bases from V and 1 base from J; bases unmatched to any gene: 2. This CDR3 is CASSIGTSGTQETQYF. The CDR3 DNA follows: TGTGCCAGTAGTATTGGGACTAGCGGGACCCAAGAGACCCAGTACTTC.

This chain links TRBV6-6 with TRBJ1-5, with TRBD1 matching 7 bases. The CDR3 extends over 15 amino acids. CDR1 and CDR2 (germline): MNHNY, SVGAGI (reference sequence). Losses at the gene ends were 6 bases for V and 0 bases for J; bases not matched to a gene: 5. CDR3 sequence reads: CASRSTGSSNQPQHF. CDR3 DNA sequence: TGTGCCAGCAGATCGACAGGGAGTAGCAATCAGCCCCAGCATTTT.

The chain combines TRBV2 with TRBJ2-1; D may be TRBD1 (5 bases). V lost 4 bases and J lost 9, with 13 bases in between. Germline CDR1 SNHLY, CDR2 FYNNEI. The CDR3 is 13 residues long. The chain's CDR3 is CASSVQGRSEQFF. CDR3 nucleotides: TGTGCCAGCAGTGTGCAGGGCAGGAGTGAGCAGTTCTTC.

V and J are TRBV18 and TRBJ1-5, with D perhaps matching TRBD1 (6 bases). V lost 2 bases to trimming and J lost 2 bases, with 7 bases between them. Germline assignment: CDR1 KGHSH and CDR2 LQKENI. CDR3 length: 14 residues. CDR3 in amino acids: CASSPNRGNQPQHF. The CDR3 DNA is TGTGCCAGCTCACCAAACAGGGGCAATCAGCCCCAGCATTTT.

This clone was detected only a few times. The chain has TRBV2 and TRBJ2-7; D might be TRBD2 (6 bases). This CDR3 spans 13 amino acids. Germline CDR1 SNHLY, CDR2 FYNNEI. V was trimmed by 8 bases and J by 0 bases, leaving 11 bases between them. The CDR3 DNA follows: TGTGCCAGCGGAGGGCCCTTCTCCTACGAGCAGTACTTC. Encoded protein: CASGGPFSYEQYF.

The chain has TRBV19 and TRBJ2-5, with D unclear. Trimming took off 2 bases at V and 3 bases at J, with 7 bases between the two ends. The length of the CDR3 is 13 residues. Looked up from germline, CDR1 is LNHDA and CDR2 is SQIVND (reference sequence). The CDR3 DNA sequence: TGTGCCAGTAGTATAATGGCTGAAGAGACCCAGTACTTC. Protein product: CASSIMAEETQYF.

The chain uses TRBV15 and TRBJ1-1, with D unclear. Germline CDR1 reads LNHNV; CDR2 reads YYDKDF (reference sequence). This CDR3 spans 16 amino acids. Trimming took off 0 bases at V and 1 base at J, with 12 bases between the two ends. The CDR3 bases are TGTGCCACCAGCAGAGACTGGGGAGTAAAGAACACTGAAGCTTTCTTT. Translating gives CATSRDWGVKNTEAFF.

The J gene is TRBJ2-3, the V gene TRBV4-2, with 8 positions matching TRBD1. The CDR3 length is 15 residues. Germline V CDR1 and CDR2: LGHNA, YNFKEQ. V trimming: 1 base; J trimming: 0 bases; junction bases outside the gene matches: 0. As DNA, the CDR3 is TGTGCCAGCAGCCAAGGGACAGGGAGCACAGATACGCAGTATTTT. Translating it yields CASSQGTGSTDTQYF.

Comments on this clone: An end of the junction does not agree with germline; a read error may underlie this. The chain joins TRBV7-7 to TRBJ2-7; D might be TRBD2 (5 bases). The CDR3 covers 14 residues. The V gene's germline CDR1 is SSHAT and CDR2 FNYEAQ (reference sequence). The CDR3 DNA sequence: TGTGCTAGCAGCTCTGCCGGGAAACCCTACGAGCAGTACTTC. This encodes CASSSAGKPYEQYF.

V gene TRBV27 combines with J gene TRBJ2-2, with TRBD1 matching 10 bases. Per the germline V gene, CDR1 is MNHEY and CDR2 is SMNVEV (reference sequence). Trimming at V came to 8 bases and at J to 7 bases, leaving 19 bases not matched to a gene. The CDR3 extends over 18 amino acids. This chain's CDR3 is CASFDRKETGGIIGELFF. The CDR3 DNA reads TGTGCCAGCTTTGATAGGAAGGAGACAGGGGGCATTATCGGGGAGCTGTTTTTT.

CDR3 bases: TGTGCCAGCTCACCACAGGGGGCGCGTGGTTTTTACACTGAAGCTTTCTTT. Its translation: CASSPQGARGFYTEAFF. J is TRBJ1-1 and V is TRBV18; 7 bases agree with TRBD1. Looked up from germline, CDR1 is KGHSH and CDR2 is LQKENI. There are 17 residues in the CDR3. The V gene end was trimmed by 1 base and the J gene end by 3 bases; junction bases not matched to a gene: 11.

This clone has a handful of counts. V and J are TRBV25-1 and TRBJ2-5; 7 bases line up with TRBD2. CDR3 length equals 12 residues. Per the germline V gene, CDR1 is MGHDK and CDR2 is SYGVNS. Trimming removed 8 bases from V and 7 bases from J; junction bases left unmatched: 7. In DNA, the CDR3 is TGTGCCAGCTCGACTAGCACTCGGACCCAGTACTTC. Residues: CASSTSTRTQYF. Filled out from reference TRBV25-1 and TRBJ2-5, the complete variable domain reads EADIYQTPRYLVIGTGKKITLECSQTMGHDKMYWYQQDPGMELHLIHYSYGVNSTEKGDLSSESTVSRIRTEHFPLTLESARPSHTSQYLCASSTSTRTQYFGPGTRLLVL.

The rearrangement links TRBV7-3 to TRBJ2-2; 11 bases map to TRBD2. The V segment lost 4 bases and the J segment 4 bases; nucleotides outside the gene matches: 2. The CDR3 contains 15 residues. Germline CDR1 SGHTA, CDR2 FQGTGA. CDR3 loop: CASSSGLAVTGELFF. The CDR3 nucleotides are TGTGCCAGCAGCTCGGGACTAGCGGTCACCGGGGAGCTGTTTTTT.

The chain combines TRBV19 with TRBJ1-5; D uncertain. The V end lost 3 bases, the J end lost 6 bases, and 12 bases lay between the germline ends. The CDR3 extends over 14 amino acids. Looked up from germline, CDR1 is LNHDA and CDR2 is SQIVND (reference sequence). In DNA form, the CDR3 reads TGTGCCAGTAGTATTAATTCGGGCGGTCAGCCCCAGCATTTT. It is translated as CASSINSGGQPQHF. Looking up the rest from reference TRBV19 and TRBJ1-5 gives the full variable domain: DGGITQSPKYLFRKEGQNVTLSCEQNLNHDAMYWYRQDPGQGLRLIYYSQIVNDFQKGDIAEGYSVSREKKESFPLTVTSAQKNPTAFYLCASSINSGGQPQHFGDGTRLSIL.

This chain joins TRBV9 and TRBJ2-5; 8 bases agree with TRBD2. This CDR3 has 15 residues. Germline-derived CDR1 and CDR2 are SGDLS and YYNGEE. Losses at the gene ends were 4 bases for V and 5 bases for J; bases not matched to a gene: 10. The CDR3 nucleotides read TGTGCCAGCAGCCCCGGAGCGGGAGAGGCGGAGACCCAGTACTTC. It yields the protein CASSPGAGEAETQYF.

CDR3 sequence (DNA): TGCGCCAGCAGGGTTTGGGGGGCCTACCGCCATATGAACACTGAAGCTTTCTTT. Protein: CASRVWGAYRHMNTEAFF. V gene TRBV5-1 combines with J gene TRBJ1-1, with D perhaps TRBD1 (6 bases). Germline assignment: CDR1 SGHRS and CDR2 YFSETQ. This CDR3 is 18 amino acids long. V lost 5 bases to trimming and J lost 0 bases, with 23 bases between them.

This clone appeared a few times. The genes are TRBV9 and TRBJ1-4, with 7 nucleotides matching TRBD1. Trimming at V came to 2 bases and at J to 2 bases, leaving 0 bases not matched to a gene. CDR3 size: 14 residues. Per germline, CDR1 SGDLS and CDR2 YYNGEE. CDR3 DNA: TGTGCCAGCAGCGTCAGGGGGACTAATGAAAAACTGTTTTTT. This codes for CASSVRGTNEKLFF.